These 20 T cell receptor beta chains originate from one sample sequenced in a study of blood T cell repertoires in COVID-19. TCRdb's copy holds only in-frame clones and misses some; the assay was immunoSEQ multiplex PCR. The sample holds about 69,000 clones, roughly 90% seen once. The sequencing sample was made of peripheral blood. All receptors derive from a young man with acute or convalescent COVID-19.

The chain has TRBV5-1 and TRBJ2-2, with 12 bases that match TRBD2. V shed 1 base and J 5 bases; nucleotides not matched to a gene: 12. CDR3 length: 19 amino acids. Germline loops: CDR1 SGHRS, CDR2 YFSETQ. The CDR3 DNA reads TGCGCCAGCAGCTTGTTCCCTAGCGGGGGGGCCGGAGGAACCGGGGAGCTGTTTTTT. Protein: CASSLFPSGGAGGTGELFF.

The V and J genes are TRBV30 and TRBJ2-3; TRBD2 matches at 10 bases. The germline V gene encodes CDR1 GTSNPN and CDR2 SVGIG (reference sequence). V was clipped by 1 base and J by 3 bases; unmatched bases: 4. This CDR3 is 15 amino acids long. The CDR3 DNA sequence: TGTGCCTGGAGTGGAACTAGCGGGGTGACAGATACGCAGTATTTT. Translated, it gives CAWSGTSGVTDTQYF.

This chain's CDR3 is CASGLVLGQGFEQFF. The CDR3 DNA follows: TGTGCTAGTGGTTTGGTACTAGGACAGGGTTTCGAGCAGTTCTTC. The chain links TRBV12-5 to TRBJ2-1; 8 bases agree with TRBD1. V lost 0 bases to trimming and J lost 10 bases; unmatched junction nucleotides: 8. This CDR3 has 15 amino acids. CDR1 and CDR2 from the germline V gene are LGHNT and FRNRAP.

The rearrangement links TRBV2 to TRBJ2-3; 8 nucleotides align to TRBD1. The trim removed 5 bases at V and 0 bases at J, leaving 7 bases unmatched. The CDR3 has 16 amino acids. Germline V CDR1 and CDR2: SNHLY, FYNNEI. For the CDR3, the DNA is TGTGCCAGCAGTAAGCAGGGGGCCAGTAGCACAGATACGCAGTATTTT. It encodes CASSKQGASSTDTQYF.

DNA for the CDR3: TGTGCCAGCAGCGCCGAGGGACAGGGGAATCTTGGGGGCTACACCTTC. It specifies CASSAEGQGNLGGYTF. The chain employs TRBV9 and TRBJ1-2; 10 bases are a match to TRBD1. The CDR3 spans 16 residues. CDR1 is SGDLS, CDR2 YYNGEE, per germline. With V trimmed by 3 bases and J by 8 bases, 13 bases remained unmatched.

The CDR3 DNA sequence: TGTGCCAGCAGCTCAGGACAGGTTAACTATGGCTACACCTTC. As protein: CASSSGQVNYGYTF. The chain has TRBV5-8 and TRBJ1-2; the match to TRBD1 covers 7 bases. The CDR3 is made up of 14 amino acids. Losses at the gene ends were 3 bases for V and 1 base for J; bases not matched to a gene: 3. Germline values: CDR1 SGHTS, CDR2 YDEGEE.

This chain joins TRBV13 and TRBJ1-4; 9 bases fit TRBD1. The V gene's germline CDR1 is PRHDT and CDR2 FYEKMQ (reference sequence). The V gene end was trimmed by 3 bases and the J gene end by 7 bases; junction bases not matched to a gene: 6. The CDR3 spans 15 residues. The CDR3 sequence: CASSFQQGAAEKLFF. CDR3 DNA: TGTGCCAGCAGCTTCCAACAGGGGGCGGCTGAAAAACTGTTTTTT.

This rearrangement joins TRBV3-1 (or the pseudogene TRBV3-2) to TRBJ2-5; D not resolved. CDR1 and CDR2 (germline): LGHDT, YNNKEL (reference sequence). This CDR3 is 13 amino acids long. The V end was cut by 2 bases, the J end by 2 bases, with 6 bases between. This CDR3 is CASSQRQQETQYF. CDR3 sequence (DNA): TGTGCCAGCAGCCAACGTCAGCAAGAGACCCAGTACTTC.

This clone was picked up one time. The J gene is TRBJ2-7, the V gene TRBV10-3; 10 bases match TRBD1. Trimming at V came to 6 bases and at J to 7 bases, leaving 6 bases not matched to a gene. The CDR3 runs 13 residues. Germline V gene sequence: CDR1 ENHRY, CDR2 SYGVKD. CDR3: CAIRTGTGEEQYF. The CDR3 DNA reads TGTGCCATCAGGACTGGGACAGGGGAGGAGCAGTACTTC.

This sequence joins TRBV10-3 and TRBJ2-7; 9 bases are a match to TRBD2. V trimming: 7 bases; J trimming: 0 bases; junction bases outside the gene matches: 7. From germline, CDR1 is ENHRY and CDR2 SYGVKD. The CDR3 covers 15 residues. CDR3 residues: CAIMGSSGTSYEQYF. The CDR3 DNA is TGTGCCATCATGGGGTCTAGCGGGACCTCCTACGAGCAGTACTTC.

The chain has TRBV30 and TRBJ1-1, with a weak D call TRBD1 (5 bases). The CDR3 runs 14 residues. V was cut by 2 bases and J by 0 bases, with 10 bases left in between. From germline, CDR1 is GTSNPN and CDR2 SVGIG (reference sequence). CDR3 protein: CAWSRGHMNTEAFF. CDR3 bases: TGTGCCTGGAGTAGGGGTCACATGAACACTGAAGCTTTCTTT.

A single count supports this clone. V is TRBV7-9 and J is TRBJ1-4, with TRBD1 matching over 9 bases. Germline V gene data show CDR1 as SEHNR and CDR2 as FQNEAQ (reference sequence). The CDR3 has 16 residues. J gave up 5 bases and V 5 bases, and 9 bases lay outside the gene matches. The CDR3 sequence is CASSLTGGKGNEKLFF. CDR3 nucleotide sequence: TGTGCCAGCAGCCTTACAGGGGGCAAGGGGAATGAAAAACTGTTTTTT.

V gene TRBV28 combines with J gene TRBJ2-1, with D perhaps matching TRBD1 (8 bases). Germline V gives CDR1 MDHEN, CDR2 SYDVKM. Trimming shortened V by 7 bases and J by 4 bases, and 14 bases separated the two germline ends. The CDR3 contains 14 residues. The CDR3 DNA is TGTGCCAGCATCGCACAGGGGGGGTACAATGAGCAGTTCTTC. Its translation is CASIAQGGYNEQFF.

The chain employs TRBV3-1 (or the pseudogene TRBV3-2) and TRBJ2-7, with 14 nucleotides matching TRBD2. CDR3 length equals 17 residues. V lost 4 bases and J lost 4; bases outside the gene matches: 9. Germline values: CDR1 LGHDT, CDR2 YNNKEL (reference sequence). CDR3 in amino acids: CASSPKTGTSGRYEQYV. Written as DNA, the CDR3 is TGTGCCAGCAGCCCGAAAACCGGGACTAGCGGGAGATACGAGCAGTACGTC.

V gene TRBV19 combines with J gene TRBJ2-3; TRBD1 matches 8 bases. This CDR3 has 16 residues. The V gene end was trimmed by 3 bases and the J gene end by 3 bases; junction bases not matched to a gene: 8. CDR1 is LNHDA and CDR2 is SQIVND in the germline V gene (reference sequence). The CDR3 bases are TGTGCCAGTAGTATGAGGGGCAGGGGGCAAACAGATACGCAGTATTTT. Translation: CASSMRGRGQTDTQYF. Filled out from reference TRBV19 and TRBJ2-3, the complete variable domain reads DGGITQSPKYLFRKEGQNVTLSCEQNLNHDAMYWYRQDPGQGLRLIYYSQIVNDFQKGDIAEGYSVSREKKESFPLTVTSAQKNPTAFYLCASSMRGRGQTDTQYFGPGTRLTVL.

This clone was seen a few times. The genes are TRBV7-9 and TRBJ2-1; the D gene is possibly TRBD2 (6 bases). CDR1 and CDR2 (germline): SEHNR, FQNEAQ (reference sequence). Trimming left V 5 bases short and J 9 bases short, with 17 bases between. This CDR3 has 14 residues. The CDR3 sequence is CASSPGLIVGEQFF. CDR3 DNA sequence: TGTGCCAGCAGCCCGGGACTTATTGTAGGTGAGCAGTTCTTC.

The chain joins TRBV5-8 to TRBJ2-2; TRBD2 agrees at 7 bases. The ends lost 1 base at V and 5 bases at J; junction bases unmatched: 8. Germline V gene sequence: CDR1 SGHTS, CDR2 YDEGEE. The CDR3 consists of 16 residues. CDR3 region: CASSLNAGVVTGELFF. The DNA for the CDR3 is TGTGCCAGCAGCTTGAATGCGGGGGTTGTAACCGGGGAGCTGTTTTTT.

The sample holds a few counts of this clone. Here the CDR3 DNA reads TGTGCCAGCAGCCGAATGAGGGCGGGAGGGTCTGGCACCGGGGAGCTGTTTTTT. Its protein product is CASSRMRAGGSGTGELFF. The chain recombines TRBV14 with TRBJ2-2; 9 nucleotides agree with TRBD2. Germline V gene sequence: CDR1 SGHDN, CDR2 FVKESK. V gave up 4 bases and J gave up 4 bases; unmatched junction bases: 13. The CDR3 contains 18 residues. Based on the CDR3 plus reference TRBV14 and TRBJ2-2, the full variable domain is EAGVTQFPSHSVIEKGQTVTLRCDPISGHDNLYWYRRVMGKEIKFLLHFVKESKQDESGMPNNRFLAERTGGTYSTLKVQPAELEDSGVYFCASSRMRAGGSGTGELFFGEGSRLTVL.

This chain uses TRBV7-2 with TRBJ2-5, with D possibly matching TRBD1 (6 bases). Trimming cost V 5 bases and J 4 bases, with 11 bases left between them. Looked up from germline, CDR1 is SGHTA and CDR2 is FQGNSA. This CDR3 contains 13 residues. The CDR3 nucleotides are TGTGCCAGCAGCCAACAGGGCGGAGAGACCCAGTACTTC. This encodes CASSQQGGETQYF.

The rearrangement uses TRBV19 and TRBJ1-1; D uncertain. Deletions cut 7 bases from V and 1 base from J, with 7 bases between. Germline CDR1 and CDR2: LNHDA and SQIVND (reference sequence). The CDR3 is 12 residues long. The CDR3 reads CASTPSNTEAFF. The CDR3 bases are TGTGCCAGTACCCCCTCGAACACTGAAGCTTTCTTT.